These 24 T cell receptor beta chains were all obtained from the same sample, sequenced in a study of shared clonotypes between healthy human individuals. Using immunoSEQ multiplex PCR, the repertoire was profiled, and TCRdb retains in-frame clones only, with some absent. The sample includes 2 million to 2.5 million clones, 90% to 96% seen only once; the top ten take approximately 0.13%. Sequencing used naive CD4+ T cells sorted from blood. Subset given: CD45RA+ positively selected. The receptor set was obtained from a man between 18 and 35 years old in good health.

This chain links TRBV28 with TRBJ2-2, with D perhaps TRBD2 (5 bases). CDR1 and CDR2 (germline): MDHEN, SYDVKM. The CDR3 sequence is 15 residues long. V dropped 1 base and J dropped 5 bases, with 11 bases sitting between them. The CDR3 region has the DNA TGTGCCAGCAGTTTATATTTGTCGGGGACCGGGGAGCTGTTTTTT. It codes for CASSLYLSGTGELFF.

A note on this clone: Other DNA sequences in this specimen translate into the identical CDR3. CDR3 in DNA: TGTGCCAGTTCAACGGGACTAGCGGGGAATGAGCAGTTCTTC. Encoded protein: CASSTGLAGNEQFF. V gene TRBV19 combines with J gene TRBJ2-1; 13 nucleotides match TRBD2. The germline V gene encodes CDR1 LNHDA and CDR2 SQIVND (reference sequence). The CDR3 length is 14 residues. V was pared by 8 bases and J by 7 bases, with 5 bases of the junction left unmatched.

The chain's CDR3 is CASSSGGAGYNEQFF. DNA of the CDR3: TGTGCCAGCAGTTCAGGGGGCGCAGGGTACAATGAGCAGTTCTTC. This chain uses TRBV6-5 with TRBJ2-1; TRBD1 aligns across 8 bases. The CDR3 length is 15 residues. In germline, CDR1 is MNHEY, CDR2 SVGAGI. With 4 bases clipped from V and 4 bases from J, the junction kept 6 bases outside the gene matches.

The rearrangement uses TRBV28 and TRBJ1-1; D remains ambiguous. The CDR3 extends over 12 amino acids. Trimming stripped 4 bases from V and 8 bases from J, with 11 bases between. Germline V gene lookup returns CDR1 MDHEN and CDR2 SYDVKM. The DNA of the CDR3 is TGTGCCAGCAGTTCTACATGGGGAGAAGCTTTCTTT. This sequence encodes CASSSTWGEAFF.

V gene TRBV6-5 combines with J gene TRBJ1-2; unclear D gene. Germline V gene sequence: CDR1 MNHEY, CDR2 SVGAGI. Trimming left V 8 bases short and J 4 bases short, with 8 bases between. The CDR3 loop spans 11 amino acids. The CDR3 DNA sequence: TGTGCCAGCCACGGAGGCTATGGCTACACCTTC. Translated: CASHGGYGYTF.

The rearrangement uses TRBV7-9 and TRBJ1-1, with D possibly TRBD1 on 6 matching bases. The germline V gene has CDR1 SEHNR and CDR2 FQNEAQ (reference sequence). The CDR3 runs 14 residues. The V end lost 5 bases, the J end lost 7 bases, and 17 bases lay between the germline ends. The chain's CDR3 is CASSIRGAVGEAFF. CDR3 in DNA: TGTGCCAGCAGCATAAGGGGGGCAGTAGGTGAAGCTTTCTTT.

The V call is TRBV30, the J call TRBJ2-7, with 8 bases identical to TRBD2. The V and J ends lost 3 bases and 3 bases, in that order; junction bases with no gene match: 13. Germline loops: CDR1 GTSNPN, CDR2 SVGIG (reference sequence). CDR3 length equals 16 residues. The CDR3 region has the DNA TGTGCCTGGAGATTTCAGGGCCAAGCGGGGGTCTACGAGCAGTACTTC. This sequence encodes CAWRFQGQAGVYEQYF.

This chain links TRBV9 with TRBJ2-3; the D is unclear. This CDR3 comprises 16 residues. Germline V gene lookup returns CDR1 SGDLS and CDR2 YYNGEE. V was trimmed by 1 base and J by 1 base, leaving 13 bases between them. The CDR3 DNA follows: TGTGCCAGCAGCGTAACAATGAGCGAGGGCACAGATACGCAGTATTTT. It is translated as CASSVTMSEGTDTQYF. Using reference TRBV9 and TRBJ2-3 for the parts outside the CDR3, the full variable domain is DSGVTQTPKHLITATGQRVTLRCSPRSGDLSVYWYQQSLDQGLQFLIQYYNGEERAKGNILERFSAQQFPDLHSELNLSSLELGDSALYFCASSVTMSEGTDTQYFGPGTRLTVL.

The chain has TRBV10-3 and TRBJ2-7, with 11 bases matching TRBD2. Trimming removed 3 bases from V and 0 bases from J; junction bases left unmatched: 10. The CDR3 consists of 18 residues. CDR1 and CDR2 (germline): ENHRY, SYGVKD. The CDR3 coding sequence is TGTGCCATCAGTGAAATAAGCGGGACTAGCGGATCCTCCTACGAGCAGTACTTC. It encodes CAISEISGTSGSSYEQYF.

This sequence joins TRBV9 and TRBJ2-1, with 8 bases identical to TRBD2. J gave up 0 bases and V 0 bases, and 2 bases lay outside the gene matches. The CDR3 has 16 amino acids. CDR1 and CDR2 (germline): SGDLS, YYNGEE. The CDR3 sequence is CASSVVGTSSYNEQFF. The CDR3 DNA is TGTGCCAGCAGCGTAGTAGGGACTAGCTCCTACAATGAGCAGTTCTTC.

The V and J genes are TRBV30 and TRBJ2-7; D gene unclear. Germline CDR1 and CDR2: GTSNPN and SVGIG (reference sequence). The length of the CDR3 is 11 residues. The germline V and J ends were trimmed by 5 bases and 1 base, with 6 bases remaining between them. This CDR3 is CAWGISYEQYF. Here the CDR3 DNA reads TGTGCCTGGGGGATATCCTACGAGCAGTACTTC. The variable domain in full, with the rest retrieved from reference TRBV30 and TRBJ2-7, is SQTIHQWPATLVQPVGSPLSLECTVEGTSNPNLYWYRQAAGRGLQLLFYSVGIGQISSEVPQNLSASRPQDRQFILSSKKLLLSDSGFYLCAWGISYEQYFGPGTRLTVT.

The gene calls are TRBV7-2 and TRBJ2-1; 9 bases are shared with TRBD2. The CDR3 loop spans 13 amino acids. With V trimmed by 3 bases and J by 9 bases, 3 bases remained unmatched. Per the germline V gene, CDR1 is SGHTA and CDR2 is FQGNSA. CDR3 bases: TGTGCCAGCAGCTTCATAGCGGGAGTTGAGCAGTTCTTC. Encoded protein: CASSFIAGVEQFF. Supplemented by reference TRBV7-2 and TRBJ2-1, the full variable domain reads GAGVSQSPSNKVTEKGKDVELRCDPISGHTALYWYRQSLGQGLEFLIYFQGNSAPDKSGLPSDRFSAERTGGSVSTLTIQRTQQEDSAVYLCASSFIAGVEQFFGPGTRLTVL.

This clone was counted once. The rearrangement uses TRBV5-1 and TRBJ1-3, with D possibly being TRBD1 (5 bases). CDR1 and CDR2 (germline): SGHRS, YFSETQ. The length of the CDR3 is 13 residues. Trimming pared 0 bases from V and 7 bases from J, leaving 8 bases between. CDR3 DNA sequence: TGCGCCAGCAGCTTGGACTGGGGCAACACCATATATTTT. Residues: CASSLDWGNTIYF.

This clone has just one count. The V gene is TRBV9, the J gene TRBJ1-1; D not resolved. The CDR3 covers 15 residues. Germline lookup yields CDR1 SGDLS and CDR2 YYNGEE. Trimming took 4 bases from V and 0 from J, leaving 13 bases between them. This CDR3 reads CASSPPQNVNTEAFF. CDR3 bases: TGTGCCAGCAGCCCCCCCCAAAATGTGAACACTGAAGCTTTCTTT.

The CDR3 DNA reads TGTGCCACCAGACGTGGCATGTCCTACGAGCAGTACTTC. Translating gives CATRRGMSYEQYF. This chain connects TRBV6-1 to TRBJ2-7; D is unresolved. The CDR3 contains 13 residues. The germline V and J ends were trimmed by 10 bases and 1 base, with 14 bases remaining between them. Germline lookup yields CDR1 MNHNS and CDR2 SASEGT.

The chain joins TRBV7-2 to TRBJ1-6; 8 nucleotides match TRBD1. Trimming at V came to 1 base and at J to 10 bases, leaving 6 bases not matched to a gene. Germline V CDR1 and CDR2: SGHTA, FQGNSA. The CDR3 totals 15 residues. This chain's CDR3 is CASSLVTGVHSPLHF. The CDR3 bases are TGTGCCAGCAGCTTAGTGACAGGGGTCCACTCACCCCTCCACTTT.

This chain links TRBV2 with TRBJ2-1; either TRBD1 or TRBD2 may fit D (6 bases each). The CDR3 consists of 15 residues. In germline, CDR1 is SNHLY, CDR2 FYNNEI. The germline V and J ends were trimmed by 6 bases and 7 bases, with 19 bases remaining between them. In DNA form, the CDR3 reads TGTGCCAGCAGCCTCGGGGCAAGGGGGGTGAATGAGCAGTTCTTC. Its protein product is CASSLGARGVNEQFF.

The chain joins TRBV5-1 to TRBJ2-3, with a weak D call TRBD1 (6 bases). The length of the CDR3 is 16 residues. Germline V gene sequence: CDR1 SGHRS, CDR2 YFSETQ. Between the trimmed V and J ends, which lost 0 bases and 3 bases, there was a span of 14 bases. The CDR3 sequence is CASSLGVQGKTDTQYF. In nucleotides, the CDR3 is TGCGCCAGCAGCTTGGGTGTCCAGGGGAAAACAGATACGCAGTATTTT.

Of note for this clone: Other DNA sequences in this specimen translate into the identical CDR3. The V gene is TRBV5-1, the J gene TRBJ2-3; 10 bases agree with TRBD2. The germline gives CDR1 SGHRS, CDR2 YFSETQ. Unmatched junction bases numbered 7, after V lost 5 bases and J lost 4 bases. The CDR3 is 15 residues long. The CDR3 coding sequence is TGCGCCAGCAGACCCTTAGCGGGGGGTTCAGATACGCAGTATTTT. Protein sequence: CASRPLAGGSDTQYF.

The V gene is TRBV5-6, the J gene TRBJ2-1; 10 bases line up with TRBD2. The CDR3 extends over 15 amino acids. CDR1 SGHDT and CDR2 YYEEEE come from the germline V gene. V lost 5 bases to trimming and J lost 5 bases; unmatched junction nucleotides: 7. Here the CDR3 DNA reads TGTGCCAGCAGACCGTCCGGACTAGCGGACAATGAGCAGTTCTTC. Its protein product is CASRPSGLADNEQFF.

The chain joins TRBV19 to TRBJ2-2, with 7 bases aligning to TRBD1. The CDR3 consists of 13 residues. J was trimmed by 3 bases and V by 10 bases; bases with no gene match: 5. Germline V CDR1 and CDR2: LNHDA, SQIVND (reference sequence). DNA for the CDR3: TGTGCCATTGGGACAGCCTACACCGGGGAGCTGTTTTTT. Residues: CAIGTAYTGELFF.

The rearrangement uses TRBV7-9 and TRBJ2-6; D is uncertain. Germline loops: CDR1 SEHNR, CDR2 FQNEAQ (reference sequence). The CDR3 sequence is 15 residues long. Trimming pared 1 base from V and 2 bases from J, leaving 6 bases between. CDR3 residues: CASSLGAAGANVLTF. The CDR3 nucleotides are TGTGCCAGCAGCTTAGGAGCCGCTGGGGCCAACGTCCTGACTTTC.

Notes on this clone: Other DNA sequences of this sample code for an identical CDR3. The chain has TRBV25-1 and TRBJ1-6; D gene ambiguous. Germline CDR1 reads MGHDK; CDR2 reads SYGVNS. V was trimmed by 2 bases and J by 7 bases, leaving 3 bases between them. This CDR3 has 12 amino acids. CDR3 DNA sequence: TGTGCCAGCAGTGAACCAAATTCACCCCTCCACTTT. Translated, it gives CASSEPNSPLHF.

The chain is built from TRBV18 and TRBJ2-1, with TRBD2 matching 10 bases. CDR3 length: 16 amino acids. V dropped 2 bases and J dropped 7; count of bases not matched to a gene: 8. Germline V gene sequence: CDR1 KGHSH, CDR2 LQKENI. The CDR3 sequence is CASSPTIAGGKNEQFF. The CDR3 nucleotides are TGTGCCAGCTCACCAACTATAGCGGGAGGAAAGAATGAGCAGTTCTTC.